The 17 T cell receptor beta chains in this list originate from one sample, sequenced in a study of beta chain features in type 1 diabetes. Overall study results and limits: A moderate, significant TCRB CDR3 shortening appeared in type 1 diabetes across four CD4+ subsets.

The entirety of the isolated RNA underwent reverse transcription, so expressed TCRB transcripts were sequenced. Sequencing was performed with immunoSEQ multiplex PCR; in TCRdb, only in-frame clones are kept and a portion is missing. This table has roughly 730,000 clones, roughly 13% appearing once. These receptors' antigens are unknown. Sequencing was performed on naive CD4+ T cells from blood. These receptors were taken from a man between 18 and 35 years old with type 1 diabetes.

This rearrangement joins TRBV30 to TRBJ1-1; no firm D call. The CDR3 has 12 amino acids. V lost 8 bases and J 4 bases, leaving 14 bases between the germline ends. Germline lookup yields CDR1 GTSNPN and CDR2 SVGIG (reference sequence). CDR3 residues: CAGRRVGTEAFF. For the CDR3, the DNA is TGTGCCGGAAGAAGAGTGGGCACTGAAGCTTTCTTT.

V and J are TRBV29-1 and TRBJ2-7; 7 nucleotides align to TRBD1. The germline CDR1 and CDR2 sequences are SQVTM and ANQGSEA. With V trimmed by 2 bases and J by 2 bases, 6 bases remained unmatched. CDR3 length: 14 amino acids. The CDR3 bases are TGCAGCGTTGAACCTCCGCAGGGGGCCTACGAGCAGTACTTC. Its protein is CSVEPPQGAYEQYF.

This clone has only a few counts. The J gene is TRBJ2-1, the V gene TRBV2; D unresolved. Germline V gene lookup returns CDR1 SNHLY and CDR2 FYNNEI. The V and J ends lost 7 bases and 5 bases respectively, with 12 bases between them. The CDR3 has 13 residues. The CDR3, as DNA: TGTGCCAGCAAGGAGCTACCCGACAATGAGCAGTTCTTC. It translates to CASKELPDNEQFF.

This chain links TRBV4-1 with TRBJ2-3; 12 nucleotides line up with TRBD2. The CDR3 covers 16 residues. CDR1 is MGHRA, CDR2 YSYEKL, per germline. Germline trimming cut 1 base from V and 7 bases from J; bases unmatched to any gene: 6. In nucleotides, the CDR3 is TGCGCCAGCAGCCAAGGACTAGCGGGGGTGGGAAATACGCAGTATTTT. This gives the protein CASSQGLAGVGNTQYF.

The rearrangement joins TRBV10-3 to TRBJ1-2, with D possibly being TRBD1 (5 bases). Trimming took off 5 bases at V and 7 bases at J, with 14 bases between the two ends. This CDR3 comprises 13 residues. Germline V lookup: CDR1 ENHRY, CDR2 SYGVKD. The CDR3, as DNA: TGTGCCATCAGTTGGACCGGACAAGGTGGCTACACCTTC. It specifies CAISWTGQGGYTF.

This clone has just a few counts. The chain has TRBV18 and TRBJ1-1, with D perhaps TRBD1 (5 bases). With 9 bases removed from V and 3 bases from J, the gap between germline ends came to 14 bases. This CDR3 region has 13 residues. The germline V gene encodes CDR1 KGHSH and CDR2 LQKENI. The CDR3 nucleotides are TGTGCCAGTGGGACCGTAGAGGACACTGAAGCTTTCTTT. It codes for CASGTVEDTEAFF.

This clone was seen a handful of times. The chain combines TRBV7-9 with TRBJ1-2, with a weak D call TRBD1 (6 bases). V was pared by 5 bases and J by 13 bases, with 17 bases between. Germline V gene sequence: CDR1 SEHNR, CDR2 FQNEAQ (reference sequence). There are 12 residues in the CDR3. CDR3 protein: CASSRGDLQGTF. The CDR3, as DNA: TGTGCCAGCAGCCGGGGTGATCTACAGGGCACCTTC.

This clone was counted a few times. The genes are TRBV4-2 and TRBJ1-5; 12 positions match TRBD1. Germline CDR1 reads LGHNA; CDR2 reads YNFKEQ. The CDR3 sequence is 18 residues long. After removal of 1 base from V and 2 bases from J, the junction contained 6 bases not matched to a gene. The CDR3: CASSQAGTGGDGNQPQHF. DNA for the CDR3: TGTGCCAGCAGCCAAGCGGGGACAGGGGGCGATGGCAATCAGCCCCAGCATTTT.

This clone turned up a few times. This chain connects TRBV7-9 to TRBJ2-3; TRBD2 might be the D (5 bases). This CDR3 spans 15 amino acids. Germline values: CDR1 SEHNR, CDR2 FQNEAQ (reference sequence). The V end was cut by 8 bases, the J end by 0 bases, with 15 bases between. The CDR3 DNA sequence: TGTGCCAGCGGGGTAACGCGGGCTAGCACAGATACGCAGTATTTT. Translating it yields CASGVTRASTDTQYF.

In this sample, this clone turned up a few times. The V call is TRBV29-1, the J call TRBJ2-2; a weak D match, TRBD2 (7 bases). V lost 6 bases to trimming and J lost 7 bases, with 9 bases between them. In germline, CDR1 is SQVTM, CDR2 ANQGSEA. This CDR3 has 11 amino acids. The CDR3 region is CSVGGDGELFF. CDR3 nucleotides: TGCAGCGTAGGGGGGGACGGGGAGCTGTTTTTT.

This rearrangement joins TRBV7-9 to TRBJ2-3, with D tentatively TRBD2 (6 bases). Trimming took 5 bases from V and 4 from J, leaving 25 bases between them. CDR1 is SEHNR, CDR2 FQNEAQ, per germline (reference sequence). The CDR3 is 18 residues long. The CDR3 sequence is CASSPFAPQRVAADTQYF. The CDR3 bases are TGTGCCAGCAGCCCATTCGCCCCACAGCGGGTGGCAGCAGATACGCAGTATTTT.

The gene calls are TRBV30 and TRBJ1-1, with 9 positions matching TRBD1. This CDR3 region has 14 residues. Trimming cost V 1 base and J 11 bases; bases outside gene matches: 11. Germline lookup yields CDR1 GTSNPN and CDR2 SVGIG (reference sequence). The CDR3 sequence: CAWSATGGSEKAFF. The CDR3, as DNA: TGTGCCTGGAGTGCTACAGGGGGCTCCGAAAAGGCTTTCTTT.

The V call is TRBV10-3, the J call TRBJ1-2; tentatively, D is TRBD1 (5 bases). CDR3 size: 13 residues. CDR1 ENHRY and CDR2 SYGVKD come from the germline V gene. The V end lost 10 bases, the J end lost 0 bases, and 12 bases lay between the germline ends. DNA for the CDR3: TGTGCCAGCAGGGAAGGAGCTAACTATGGCTACACCTTC. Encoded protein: CASREGANYGYTF.

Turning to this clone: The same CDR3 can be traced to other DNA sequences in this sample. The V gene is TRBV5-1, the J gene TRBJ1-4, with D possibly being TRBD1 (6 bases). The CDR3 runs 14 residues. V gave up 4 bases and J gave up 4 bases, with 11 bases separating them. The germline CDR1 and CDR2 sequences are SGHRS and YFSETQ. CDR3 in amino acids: CASSLGQLNEKLFF. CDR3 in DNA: TGCGCCAGCAGCCTAGGACAGCTTAATGAAAAACTGTTTTTT. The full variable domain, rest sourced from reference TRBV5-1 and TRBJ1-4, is KAGVTQTPRYLIKTRGQQVTLSCSPISGHRSVSWYQQTPGQGLQFLFEYFSETQRNKGNFPGRFSGRQFSNSRSEMNVSTLELGDSALYLCASSLGQLNEKLFFGSGTQLSVL.

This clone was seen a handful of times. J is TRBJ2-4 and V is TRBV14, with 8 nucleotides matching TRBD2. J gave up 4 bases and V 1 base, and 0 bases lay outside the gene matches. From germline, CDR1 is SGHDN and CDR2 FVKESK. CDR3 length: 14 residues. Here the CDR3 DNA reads TGTGCCAGCAGCCAAGCGGGGGGGAAAAACATTCAGTACTTC. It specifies CASSQAGGKNIQYF.

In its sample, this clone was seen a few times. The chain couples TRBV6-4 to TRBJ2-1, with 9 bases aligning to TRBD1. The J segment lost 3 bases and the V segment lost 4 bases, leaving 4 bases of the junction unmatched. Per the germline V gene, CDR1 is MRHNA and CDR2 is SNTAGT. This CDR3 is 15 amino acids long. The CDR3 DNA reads TGTGCCAGCAGTGCGAGACAGGGGGGCTACAATGAGCAGTTCTTC. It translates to CASSARQGGYNEQFF.

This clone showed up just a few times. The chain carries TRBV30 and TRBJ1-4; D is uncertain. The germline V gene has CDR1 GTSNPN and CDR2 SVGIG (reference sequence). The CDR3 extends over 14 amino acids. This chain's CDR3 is CAGSFRGANEKLFF. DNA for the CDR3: TGTGCGGGAAGCTTCCGGGGAGCTAATGAAAAACTGTTTTTT.